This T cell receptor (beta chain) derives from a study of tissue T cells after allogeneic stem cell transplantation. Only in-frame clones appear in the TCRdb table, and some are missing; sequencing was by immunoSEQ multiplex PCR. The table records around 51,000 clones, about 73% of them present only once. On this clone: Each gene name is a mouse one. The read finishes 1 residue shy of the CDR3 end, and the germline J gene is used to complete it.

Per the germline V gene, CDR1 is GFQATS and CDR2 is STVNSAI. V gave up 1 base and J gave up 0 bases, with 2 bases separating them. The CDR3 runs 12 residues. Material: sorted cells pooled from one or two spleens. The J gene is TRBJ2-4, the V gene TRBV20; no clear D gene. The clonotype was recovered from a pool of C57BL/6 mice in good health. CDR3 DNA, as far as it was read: TGTGGTGCTAGGGGAAGTCAAAACACCTTGTAC. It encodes CGARGSQNTLY. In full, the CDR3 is CGARGSQNTLYF.